The 3 T cell receptor beta chains below were found in one sample sequenced in a study of cytomegalovirus exposure and HLA in healthy donors. 13 Jbeta primers and 60 Vbeta primers were used for the PCR. The table came from immunoSEQ multiplex PCR; TCRdb's copy has only in-frame clones and leaves some out. The data show 170,000 or so clones, about 82% seen once. The sequenced sample consisted of PBMCs. The source is a woman aged 50 to 60 in good health and CMV-seropositive.

The chain carries TRBV5-1 and TRBJ1-4; possibly TRBD1 for D (5 bases). CDR1 and CDR2 from the germline V gene are SGHRS and YFSETQ. V lost 2 bases and J lost 8, with 16 bases in between. The CDR3 loop spans 15 amino acids. This chain's CDR3 is CASSFGDREGEKLFF. The CDR3 DNA sequence: TGCGCCAGCAGCTTCGGTGACCGGGAGGGGGAAAAACTGTTTTTT.

The chain couples TRBV19 to TRBJ1-2; 10 bases fit TRBD1. The CDR3 length is 13 residues. CDR1 LNHDA and CDR2 SQIVND come from the germline V gene (reference sequence). J lost 4 bases, V lost 9 bases, and 5 bases had no gene match. DNA of the CDR3: TGTGCCAGCTGGGACAGGGGAGGCTATGGCTACACCTTC. It specifies CASWDRGGYGYTF. The full variable domain, completed using reference TRBV19 and TRBJ1-2, is DGGITQSPKYLFRKEGQNVTLSCEQNLNHDAMYWYRQDPGQGLRLIYYSQIVNDFQKGDIAEGYSVSREKKESFPLTVTSAQKNPTAFYLCASWDRGGYGYTFGSGTRLTVV.

On this clone itself: A read error may produce the germline difference seen at one junction end. V usage is TRBV7-7 and J usage is TRBJ2-2, with TRBD2 identical over 7 bases. The CDR3 length is 17 residues. The germline V gene encodes CDR1 SSHAT and CDR2 FNYEAQ (reference sequence). DNA for the CDR3: TGTGCTAGCAGCCCATACTCCGTGGGGGGGAGTAACGGGGAGCTGTTTTTT. This gives the protein CASSPYSVGGSNGELFF.